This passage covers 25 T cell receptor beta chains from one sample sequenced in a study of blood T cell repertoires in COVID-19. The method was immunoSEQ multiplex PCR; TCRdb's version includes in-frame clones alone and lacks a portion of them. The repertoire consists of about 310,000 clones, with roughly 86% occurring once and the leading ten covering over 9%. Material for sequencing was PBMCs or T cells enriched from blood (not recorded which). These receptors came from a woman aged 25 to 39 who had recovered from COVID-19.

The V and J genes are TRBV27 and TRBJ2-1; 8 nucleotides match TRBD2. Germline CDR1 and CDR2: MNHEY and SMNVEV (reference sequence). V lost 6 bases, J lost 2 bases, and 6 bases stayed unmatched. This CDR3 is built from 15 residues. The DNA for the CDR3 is TGTGCCAGCAGCGCGGGACTAGGGACCTACAATGAGCAGTTCTTC. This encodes CASSAGLGTYNEQFF.

The CDR3 nucleotides read TGTGCCAGCAGCTTAGTTAGTGGGAGAGTCACCGGGGAGCTGTTTTTT. Translation gives CASSLVSGRVTGELFF. The chain has TRBV7-2 and TRBJ2-2, with D perhaps TRBD2 (5 bases). V was cut by 1 base and J by 4 bases, with 13 bases left in between. The germline CDR1 and CDR2 sequences are SGHTA and FQGNSA. This CDR3 has 16 amino acids.

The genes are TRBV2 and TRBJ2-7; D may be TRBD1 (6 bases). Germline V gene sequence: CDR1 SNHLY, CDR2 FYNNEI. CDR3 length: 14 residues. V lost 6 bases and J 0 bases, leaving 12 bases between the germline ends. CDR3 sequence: CASSGTYLSYEQYF. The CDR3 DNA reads TGTGCCAGCAGCGGGACATATCTCTCCTACGAGCAGTACTTC.

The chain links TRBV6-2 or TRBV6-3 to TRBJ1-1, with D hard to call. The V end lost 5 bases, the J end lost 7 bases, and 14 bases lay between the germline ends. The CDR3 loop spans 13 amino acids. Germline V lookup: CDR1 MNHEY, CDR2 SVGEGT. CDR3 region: CASSTSRGYEAFF. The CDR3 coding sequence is TGTGCCAGCAGTACTTCCCGGGGATATGAAGCTTTCTTT.

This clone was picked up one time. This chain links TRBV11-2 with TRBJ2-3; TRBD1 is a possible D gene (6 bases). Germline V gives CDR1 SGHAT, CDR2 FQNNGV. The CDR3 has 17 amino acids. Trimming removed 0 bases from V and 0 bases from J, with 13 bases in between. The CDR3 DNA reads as TGTGCCAGCAGCTTAGACGGCTGGGGGCGAAGCACAGATACGCAGTATTTT. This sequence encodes CASSLDGWGRSTDTQYF. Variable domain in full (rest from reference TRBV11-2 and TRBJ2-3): EAGVAQSPRYKIIEKRQSVAFWCNPISGHATLYWYQQILGQGPKLLIQFQNNGVVDDSQLPKDRFSAERLKGVDSTLKIQPAKLEDSAVYLCASSLDGWGRSTDTQYFGPGTRLTVL.

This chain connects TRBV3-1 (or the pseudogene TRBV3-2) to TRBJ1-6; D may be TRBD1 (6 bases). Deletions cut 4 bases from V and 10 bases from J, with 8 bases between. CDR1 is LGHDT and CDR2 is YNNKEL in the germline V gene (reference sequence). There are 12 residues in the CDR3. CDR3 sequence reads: CASSRTGSPLHF. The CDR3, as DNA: TGTGCCAGCAGCCGAACAGGGTCACCCCTCCACTTT.

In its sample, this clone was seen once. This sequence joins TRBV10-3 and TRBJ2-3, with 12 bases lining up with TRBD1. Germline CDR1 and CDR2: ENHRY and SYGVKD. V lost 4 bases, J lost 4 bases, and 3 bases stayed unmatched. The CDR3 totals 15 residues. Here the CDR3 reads CAISAGTGGPDTQYF. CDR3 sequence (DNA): TGTGCCATCAGTGCTGGGACAGGGGGCCCAGATACGCAGTATTTT.

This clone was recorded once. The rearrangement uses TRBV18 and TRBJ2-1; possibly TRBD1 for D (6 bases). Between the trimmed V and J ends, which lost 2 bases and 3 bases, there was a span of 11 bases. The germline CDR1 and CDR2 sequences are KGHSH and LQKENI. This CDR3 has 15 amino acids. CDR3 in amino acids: CASSPAEDSYNEQFF. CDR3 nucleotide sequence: TGTGCCAGCTCACCAGCCGAGGACAGCTACAATGAGCAGTTCTTC. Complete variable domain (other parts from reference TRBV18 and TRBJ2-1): NAGVMQNPRHLVRRRGQEARLRCSPMKGHSHVYWYRQLPEEGLKFMVYLQKENIIDESGMPKERFSAEFPKEGPSILRIQQVVRGDSAAYFCASSPAEDSYNEQFFGPGTRLTVL.

Here the CDR3 reads CASSRPGLNTEAFF. CDR3 coding DNA: TGTGCCAGCAGTCGTCCGGGTCTCAACACTGAAGCTTTCTTT. This chain uses TRBV6-5 with TRBJ1-1; D not resolved. The CDR3 contains 14 residues. Germline lookup yields CDR1 MNHEY and CDR2 SVGAGI. V lost 5 bases, J lost 2 bases, and 12 bases lay in between.

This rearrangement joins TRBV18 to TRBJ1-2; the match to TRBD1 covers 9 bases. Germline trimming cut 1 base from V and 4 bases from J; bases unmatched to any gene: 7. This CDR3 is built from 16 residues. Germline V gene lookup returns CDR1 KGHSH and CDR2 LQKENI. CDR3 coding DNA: TGTGCCAGCTCACCACGCCGGGACAGGGAGGTCTATGGCTACACCTTC. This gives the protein CASSPRRDREVYGYTF. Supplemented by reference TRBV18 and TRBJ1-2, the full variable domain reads NAGVMQNPRHLVRRRGQEARLRCSPMKGHSHVYWYRQLPEEGLKFMVYLQKENIIDESGMPKERFSAEFPKEGPSILRIQQVVRGDSAAYFCASSPRRDREVYGYTFGSGTRLTVV.

DNA for the CDR3: TGCAGTGCTACGGGACAAATTCAGTACTTC. Protein: CSATGQIQYF. The V and J genes are TRBV20-1 and TRBJ2-4; D is perhaps TRBD1 (6 bases). The V and J ends lost 4 bases and 10 bases respectively, with 8 bases between them. The CDR3 extends over 10 amino acids. Germline V CDR1 and CDR2: DFQATT, SNEGSKA (reference sequence).

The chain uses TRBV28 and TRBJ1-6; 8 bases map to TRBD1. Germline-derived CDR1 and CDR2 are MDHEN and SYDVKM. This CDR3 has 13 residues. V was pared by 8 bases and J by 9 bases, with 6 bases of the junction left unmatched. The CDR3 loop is CASQGQGGSPLHF. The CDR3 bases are TGTGCCAGCCAAGGACAGGGCGGTTCACCCCTCCACTTT.

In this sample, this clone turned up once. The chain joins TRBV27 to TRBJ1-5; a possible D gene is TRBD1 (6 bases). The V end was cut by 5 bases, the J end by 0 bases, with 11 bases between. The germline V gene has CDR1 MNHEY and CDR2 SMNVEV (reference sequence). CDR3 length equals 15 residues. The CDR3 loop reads CASSGDIYSNQPQHF. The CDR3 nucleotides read TGTGCCAGCAGTGGGGACATTTATAGCAATCAGCCCCAGCATTTT.

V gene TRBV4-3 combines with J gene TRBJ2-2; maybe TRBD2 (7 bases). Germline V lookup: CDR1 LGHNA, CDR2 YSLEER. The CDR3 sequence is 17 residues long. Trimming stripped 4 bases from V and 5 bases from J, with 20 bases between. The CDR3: CASSPQGRGGVTGELFF. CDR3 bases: TGCGCCAGCAGCCCTCAAGGCAGGGGAGGGGTGACCGGGGAGCTGTTTTTT.

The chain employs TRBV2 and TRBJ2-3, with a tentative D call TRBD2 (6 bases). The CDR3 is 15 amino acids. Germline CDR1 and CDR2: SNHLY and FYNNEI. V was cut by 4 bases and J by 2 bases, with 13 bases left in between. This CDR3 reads CASSVEGVSTDTQYF. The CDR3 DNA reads TGTGCCAGCAGTGTGGAGGGCGTCTCCACAGATACGCAGTATTTT.

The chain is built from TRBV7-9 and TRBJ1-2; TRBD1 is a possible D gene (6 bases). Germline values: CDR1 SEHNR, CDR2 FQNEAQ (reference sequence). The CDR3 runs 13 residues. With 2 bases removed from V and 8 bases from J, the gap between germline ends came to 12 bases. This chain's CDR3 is CASSLIRDKGYTF. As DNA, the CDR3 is TGTGCCAGCAGCTTAATTAGGGACAAGGGCTACACCTTC.

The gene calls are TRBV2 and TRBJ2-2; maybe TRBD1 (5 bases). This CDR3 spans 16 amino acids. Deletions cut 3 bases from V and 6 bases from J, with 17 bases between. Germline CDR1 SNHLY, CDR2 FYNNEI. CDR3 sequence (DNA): TGTGCCAGCAGTGAGGGGCCCCAGGGCAGCGCCGGGGAGCTGTTTTTT. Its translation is CASSEGPQGSAGELFF.

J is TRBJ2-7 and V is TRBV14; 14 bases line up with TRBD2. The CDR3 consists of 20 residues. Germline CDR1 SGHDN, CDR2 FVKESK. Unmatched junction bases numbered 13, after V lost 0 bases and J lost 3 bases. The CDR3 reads CASSQDRWTSGRQHNYEQYF. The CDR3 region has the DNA TGTGCCAGCAGCCAAGATCGATGGACTAGCGGGAGGCAACACAACTACGAGCAGTACTTC.

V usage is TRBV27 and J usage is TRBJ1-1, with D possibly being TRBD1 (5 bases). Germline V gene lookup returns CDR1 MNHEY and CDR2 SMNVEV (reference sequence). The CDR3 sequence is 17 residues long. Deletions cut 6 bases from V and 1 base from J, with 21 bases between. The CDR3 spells CASSRIRGVGWNTEAFF. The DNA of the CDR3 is TGTGCCAGCAGCCGAATAAGGGGCGTAGGATGGAACACTGAAGCTTTCTTT.

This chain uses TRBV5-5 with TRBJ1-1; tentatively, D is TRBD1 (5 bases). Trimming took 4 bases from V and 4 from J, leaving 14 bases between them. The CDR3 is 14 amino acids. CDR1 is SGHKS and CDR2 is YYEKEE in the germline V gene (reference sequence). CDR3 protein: CASSITFRATEAFF. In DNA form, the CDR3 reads TGTGCCAGCAGCATCACCTTCAGGGCCACTGAAGCTTTCTTT. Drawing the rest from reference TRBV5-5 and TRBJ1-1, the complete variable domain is DAGVTQSPTHLIKTRGQQVTLRCSPISGHKSVSWYQQVLGQGPQFIFQYYEKEERGRGNFPDRFSARQFPNYSSELNVNALLLGDSALYLCASSITFRATEAFFGQGTRLTVV.

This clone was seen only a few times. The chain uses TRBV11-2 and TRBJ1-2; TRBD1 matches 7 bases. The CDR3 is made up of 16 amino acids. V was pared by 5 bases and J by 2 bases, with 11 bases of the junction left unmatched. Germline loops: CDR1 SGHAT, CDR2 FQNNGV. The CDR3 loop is CASSRHRGGGNYGYTF. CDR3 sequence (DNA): TGTGCCAGCAGCCGCCACAGGGGTGGGGGAAACTATGGCTACACCTTC.

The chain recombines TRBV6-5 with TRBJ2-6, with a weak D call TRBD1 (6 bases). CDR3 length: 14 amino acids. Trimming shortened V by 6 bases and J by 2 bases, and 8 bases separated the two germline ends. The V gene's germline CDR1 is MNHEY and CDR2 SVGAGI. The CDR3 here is CASSGTTGANVLTF. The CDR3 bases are TGTGCCAGCAGCGGGACAACTGGGGCCAACGTCCTGACTTTC.

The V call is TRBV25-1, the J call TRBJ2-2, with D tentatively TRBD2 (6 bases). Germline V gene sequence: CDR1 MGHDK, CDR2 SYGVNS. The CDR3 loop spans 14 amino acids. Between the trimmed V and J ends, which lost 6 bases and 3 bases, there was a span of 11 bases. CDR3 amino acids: CASREGRDTGELFF. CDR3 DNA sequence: TGTGCCAGCAGGGAGGGCCGGGACACCGGGGAGCTGTTTTTT.

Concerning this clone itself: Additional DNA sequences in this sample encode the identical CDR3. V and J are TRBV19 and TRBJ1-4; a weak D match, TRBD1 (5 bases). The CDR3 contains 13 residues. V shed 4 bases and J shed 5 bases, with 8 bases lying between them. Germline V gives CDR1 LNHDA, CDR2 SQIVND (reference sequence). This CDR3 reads CASSTGLNEKLFF. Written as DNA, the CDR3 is TGTGCCAGTAGTACAGGGCTGAATGAAAAACTGTTTTTT.

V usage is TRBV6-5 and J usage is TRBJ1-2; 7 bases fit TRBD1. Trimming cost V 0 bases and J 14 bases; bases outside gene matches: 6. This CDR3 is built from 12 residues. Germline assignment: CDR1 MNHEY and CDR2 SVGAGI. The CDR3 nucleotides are TGTGCCAGCAGTTACTCGGGGGGACAGTTAACCTTC. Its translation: CASSYSGGQLTF.